Included here is one TCR beta chain sequence, with context. Its antigen is still unknown. TCRdb processed the reads anew with MiXCR; each CDR3 protein has one entry. The table lists about 500,000 distinct CDR3 sequences, 30% to 35% of them singletons, with roughly 15% in the top ten. The data originate from a study of T cell repertoires in cytomegalovirus infection. The study, taken as a whole, reports: The cumulative frequency of public TCR beta families distinguished individuals who carried CMV together with the relevant HLA.

Specimen: cultured PBMCs, collected from culture after CMV antigen stimulation. The source of this sequence is a human donor in good health (CMV status not recorded). Some clones in this sample may be carry-over from other donors' samples.

The CDR3 nucleotides read TGCAGCGCGAGCGGGGCGTACTCCTACAATGAGCAGTTCTTC. Amino acid sequence: CSASGAYSYNEQFF. V is TRBV29-1 and J is TRBJ2-1; 7 bases map to TRBD2. The CDR3 spans 14 residues. Germline V gene sequence: CDR1 SQVTM, CDR2 ANQGSEA. Trimming removed 7 bases from V and 0 bases from J; junction bases left unmatched: 6.